This TCR beta chain was recovered during a study of blood T cell repertoires in COVID-19. About the research overall: The United States, Italy and Spain provided the acute and convalescent COVID-19 samples. In each case, the material was cDNA or gDNA derived from T cells, B-cell-depleted T cells, or PBMCs.

V was pared by 7 bases and J by 1 base, with 14 bases between. The CDR3 totals 15 residues. Germline V gives CDR1 SSHAT, CDR2 FNYEAQ (reference sequence). How the authors handled the data: Amplification of reference gene primers was used by the study to estimate nucleated cell counts. The repertoire was sequenced with immunoSEQ multiplex PCR; TCRdb's copy has only in-frame clones and lacks some. The DNA was the basis for D and trimming; V, J and clone size are from that table. The sample records 100,000 to 150,000 clones, about 85% being singletons. The V gene is TRBV7-7, the J gene TRBJ2-4, with D possibly TRBD2 on 6 matching bases. The clonotype originates from a man in his sixties with acute or convalescent COVID-19. Sequenced material: peripheral blood. CDR3 sequence (DNA): TGTGCCAGCACCTTTGGGGAGGACGCCAAAAACATTCAGTACTTC. Protein: CASTFGEDAKNIQYF.